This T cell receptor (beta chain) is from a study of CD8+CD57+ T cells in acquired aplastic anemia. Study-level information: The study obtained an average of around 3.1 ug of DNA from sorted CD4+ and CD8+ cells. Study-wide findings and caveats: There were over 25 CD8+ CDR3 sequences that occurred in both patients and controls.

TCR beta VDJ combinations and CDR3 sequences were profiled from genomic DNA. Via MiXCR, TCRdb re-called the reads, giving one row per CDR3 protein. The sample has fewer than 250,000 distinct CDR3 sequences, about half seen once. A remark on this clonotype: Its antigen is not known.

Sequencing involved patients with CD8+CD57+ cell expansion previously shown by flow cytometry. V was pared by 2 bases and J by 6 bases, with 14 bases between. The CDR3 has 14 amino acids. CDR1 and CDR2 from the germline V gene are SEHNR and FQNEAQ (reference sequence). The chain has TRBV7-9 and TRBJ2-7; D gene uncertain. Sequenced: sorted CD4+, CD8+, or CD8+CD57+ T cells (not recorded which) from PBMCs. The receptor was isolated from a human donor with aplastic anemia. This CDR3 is CASSLKAESAEQYF. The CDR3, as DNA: TGTGCCAGCAGCTTAAAGGCGGAGAGCGCCGAGCAGTACTTC. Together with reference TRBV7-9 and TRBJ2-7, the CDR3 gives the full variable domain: DTGVSQNPRHKITKRGQNVTFRCDPISEHNRLYWYRQTLGQGPEFLTYFQNEAQLEKSRLLSDRFSAERPKGSFSTLEIQRTEQGDSAMYLCASSLKAESAEQYFGPGTRLTVT.